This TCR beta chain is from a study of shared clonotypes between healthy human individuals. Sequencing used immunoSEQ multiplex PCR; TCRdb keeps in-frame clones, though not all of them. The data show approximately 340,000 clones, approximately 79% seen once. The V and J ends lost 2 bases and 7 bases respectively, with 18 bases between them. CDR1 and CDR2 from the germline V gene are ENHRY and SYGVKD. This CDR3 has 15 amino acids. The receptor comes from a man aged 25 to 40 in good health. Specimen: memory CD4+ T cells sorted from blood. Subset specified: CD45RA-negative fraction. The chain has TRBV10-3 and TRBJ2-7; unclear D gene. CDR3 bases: TGTGCCATCAGTGAGCTCCCCCGAGCCGAGGATGAGCAGTACTTC. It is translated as CAISELPRAEDEQYF.